Below, one T cell receptor beta chain is given with its context. The antigen this receptor binds is unknown. Base qualities were left out, and no much larger clone turns up one base away. These data come from a study of T cell responses to AZD1222 COVID-19 vaccine listed by TCRdb under 2021. A note on the overall study: A total of 230 to 250 trial participants underwent TCR sequencing, of whom about 210 received two doses of AZD1222 and some 25 received two doses of the MenACWY control vaccine. Trial participants were enrolled into age subgroups of 18-55, 56-69 and 70-plus years, which contained 148, 28 and 57 TCR-sequenced participants, respectively.

For CDR1 and CDR2, the germline V gene (reference sequence) lists LNHDA and SQIVND. Trimming at the junction amounts to 5 bases on V and 3 bases on J, and the germline ends lie 10 bases apart. Reading from cysteine to phenylalanine, the CDR3 counts 13 amino acids. Only CDR3 DNA remains: 39 bases, in frame from the first base. The paper's findings and limits, for the study overall: Most participants were white British and females outnumbered males, and the authors suggested that clonal diversity may have been underestimated. Conclusions about previously exposed vaccinees are limited because only six or seven AZD1222 recipients were SARS-CoV-2 seropositive at baseline. Vaccine-associated CD4 TCRs spanned the whole spike protein, with dominant responses in regions 160-218 and 743-854. Reportedly, almost half of the unique spike-specific TCRs recognized epitopes lying outside the regions that are mutated in the B.1.351 and B.1.1.7 variants. Because no day 14 peak-response samples were available, the repertoires could be characterized only after the peak T cell response. After two AZD1222 doses, both the breadth and the depth of spike-specific TCRs were significantly higher than at day 0 and than in MenACWY recipients. In the small 56-69-year group, the increase in depth fell short of significance, most likely because of low power.

The CDR3 regions of human TCRbeta chains were analyzed by immunosequencing. The original methods were these. Repertoire TCRs were checked for matches against a reference library of SARS-CoV-2-specific TCRs that had been generated using the MIRA antigen-specificity platform. Breadth meant the fraction of unique TCRs that were SARS-CoV-2-associated, whereas depth meant the fraction of total T cells that were SARS-CoV-2-associated. Using the MIRA data, each spike-specific TCR was assigned both to the spike region to which the TCR was reactive and to a CD4 or CD8 class. Log10-transformed breadth and depth values were compared by one-way ANOVA with Sidak's multiple comparisons tests. TCRdb retrieved this table from immuneACCESS and kept in-frame rearrangements only. Not all clones are present; in checked studies, unresolved V genes account for under half, and no reason is known for the remainder. That table gives V, J and clone size, and the DNA gave D and trimming. Within this sample are 160,000 or so clones, with roughly 88% of them counted one time only. The leading ten clones occupy roughly 4% of the sample.

Read against the paper, the sample's time point label means: about 28 days (+/-7) after the second vaccine dose. AZD1222 recipients given second doses at about 4 weeks or at about 12 weeks were pooled, since spike-specific TCR depth and breadth were not found to differ between the two schedules. The vaccinee samples were drawn from two UK trials, COV001 and COV002, one of which was a single-blind randomized controlled phase 2/3 trial testing AZD1222 (ChAdOx1 nCoV-19) in healthy adults. For TCRbeta chain sequencing, PBMC samples were collected from trial participants at day 0 and at day 28 after the second dose.

The sequence links TRBV19 to TRBJ1-1, with the D gene uncertain. The sequence was collected from an adult who received the AZD1222 COVID-19 vaccine. The sequences come from peripheral blood, collected 28 days after the second AZD1222 dose. The nucleotide sequence reads TGTGCCAGTAGTGAGGGTGTATACACTGAAGCTTTCTTT. This encodes CASSEGVYTEAFF. Full variable domain (CDR3 extended with the reference TRBV19 and TRBJ1-1 proteins): DGGITQSPKYLFRKEGQNVTLSCEQNLNHDAMYWYRQDPGQGLRLIYYSQIVNDFQKGDIAEGYSVSREKKESFPLTVTSAQKNPTAFYLCASSEGVYTEAFFGQGTRLTVV.